The 15 T cell receptor beta chains listed next were all sequenced from one sample in a study of blood T cell repertoires in COVID-19. Clones were sequenced by immunoSEQ multiplex PCR, and TCRdb holds only the in-frame ones, with some missing. The sample lists 200,000 to 250,000 clones; approximately 86% were seen once. The specimen sequenced was peripheral blood. These receptors were collected from a woman aged 45-59 years with COVID-19, enrolled during active disease.

This chain connects TRBV6-2 or TRBV6-3 to TRBJ2-1; 7 bases line up with TRBD2. CDR3 length: 14 amino acids. Germline V gene sequence: CDR1 MNHEY, CDR2 SVGEGT. V was pared by 5 bases and J by 5 bases, with 6 bases of the junction left unmatched. The CDR3 nucleotides read TGTGCCAGCAGTCGGGGCGGGGGTAACAATGAGCAGTTCTTC. Translation: CASSRGGGNNEQFF.

The V gene is TRBV19, the J gene TRBJ2-3; 12 positions match TRBD2. The CDR3 is made up of 17 amino acids. CDR1 is LNHDA and CDR2 is SQIVND in the germline V gene (reference sequence). The V and J ends lost 3 bases and 4 bases, in that order; junction bases with no gene match: 8. CDR3 protein: CASSISSGGAQADTQYF. Here the CDR3 DNA reads TGTGCCAGTAGTATCTCTAGCGGGGGGGCACAGGCAGATACGCAGTATTTT.

The chain couples TRBV5-5 to TRBJ2-2, with 7 bases identical to TRBD1. V gave up 3 bases and J gave up 2 bases; unmatched junction bases: 10. The CDR3 covers 17 residues. CDR1 SGHKS and CDR2 YYEKEE come from the germline V gene (reference sequence). CDR3 DNA: TGTGCCAGCAGCTGGTCGCCTGGGACAGCTAACACCGGGGAGCTGTTTTTT. Translation: CASSWSPGTANTGELFF.

V gene TRBV27 combines with J gene TRBJ1-1; 8 nucleotides line up with TRBD1. Germline CDR1 MNHEY, CDR2 SMNVEV (reference sequence). The CDR3 length is 14 residues. Trimming at V came to 6 bases and at J to 3 bases, leaving 6 bases not matched to a gene. The CDR3 DNA follows: TGTGCCAGCAGGCCAGGGGGCACCGACACTGAAGCTTTCTTT. Protein: CASRPGGTDTEAFF.

The chain joins TRBV21-1 to TRBJ2-7; no check of the table's D call, TRBD1, against the DNA was made. TRBV21-1 has pseudogene status. This CDR3 region has 10 residues. The CDR3 protein is CASSKVSGYF. DNA for the CDR3: TGTGCCAGCAGCAAAGTCTCAGGGTACTTC.

The V gene is TRBV10-1, the J gene TRBJ2-7, with 8 positions matching TRBD2. With 2 bases clipped from V and 7 bases from J, the junction kept 13 bases outside the gene matches. This CDR3 contains 16 residues. Per the germline V gene, CDR1 is WNHNN and CDR2 is SYGVQD (reference sequence). The CDR3 bases are TGCGCCAGCAGTGAGCCGACTAGCGTGGGTCCGGGGGAGCAGTACTTC. Encoded protein: CASSEPTSVGPGEQYF.

The chain employs TRBV19 and TRBJ1-1; D gene unclear. The V and J ends lost 6 bases and 3 bases respectively, with 14 bases between them. Germline CDR1 reads LNHDA; CDR2 reads SQIVND (reference sequence). The CDR3 runs to 14 residues. Here the CDR3 DNA reads TGTGCCAGTAGGCCCTTGGTGGGCTACACTGAAGCTTTCTTT. It is translated as CASRPLVGYTEAFF.

In its sample, this clone was seen a few times. This chain connects TRBV11-3 to TRBJ2-7; possibly TRBD1 for D (7 bases). V lost 1 base to trimming and J lost 4 bases, with 17 bases between them. This CDR3 spans 16 amino acids. The germline gives CDR1 SGHNT, CDR2 YENEEA. For the CDR3, the DNA is TGTGCCAGCAGCTTAGGCCTTTCAGGGGGGCATTACGAGCAGTACTTC. Translating it yields CASSLGLSGGHYEQYF.

This clone was detected once. The chain links TRBV4-1 to TRBJ1-1, with D unclear. Germline CDR1 reads MGHRA; CDR2 reads YSYEKL. CDR3 length equals 16 residues. V lost 2 bases and J 8 bases, leaving 21 bases between the germline ends. This CDR3 reads CASSQRWEAEQNEAFF. CDR3 DNA: TGCGCCAGCAGCCAACGGTGGGAGGCAGAACAAAACGAAGCTTTCTTT.

The V gene is TRBV5-1, the J gene TRBJ2-2; 8 bases are shared with TRBD1. Germline lookup yields CDR1 SGHRS and CDR2 YFSETQ. The CDR3 runs to 18 residues. V shed 1 base, J shed 3 bases, and the junction held 11 bases outside the gene matches. As DNA, the CDR3 is TGCGCCAGCAGCTTGAATATTCCAACAGGGGGATACACCGGGGAGCTGTTTTTT. It is translated as CASSLNIPTGGYTGELFF.

This rearrangement joins TRBV29-1 to TRBJ2-6; a weak D match, TRBD1 (5 bases). The germline CDR1 and CDR2 sequences are SQVTM and ANQGSEA. The length of the CDR3 is 14 residues. Trimming shortened V by 5 bases and J by 0 bases, and 8 bases separated the two germline ends. The DNA for the CDR3 is TGCAGCGTTATCGACAGCTCTGGGGCCAACGTCCTGACTTTC. Its translation: CSVIDSSGANVLTF.

The CDR3 DNA follows: TGTGCCAGCAGCGTAGACAGGGGAGGTGGAGAGACCCAGTACTTC. Amino acids: CASSVDRGGGETQYF. The chain carries TRBV7-7 and TRBJ2-5, with 8 bases fitting TRBD1. V gave up 5 bases and J gave up 4 bases; unmatched junction bases: 9. The CDR3 length is 15 residues. Germline CDR1 is SSHAT and CDR2 is FNYEAQ (reference sequence).

This clone occurred a few times. The V and J genes are TRBV30 and TRBJ1-1; tentative D call: TRBD1 (5 bases). Germline CDR1 is GTSNPN and CDR2 is SVGIG (reference sequence). Deletions cut 7 bases from V and 8 bases from J, with 23 bases between. CDR3 length: 14 residues. The CDR3 here is CASGGRGPLSEAFF. The CDR3 nucleotides are TGTGCCTCCGGCGGGCGGGGACCCTTATCCGAAGCTTTCTTT.

The chain joins TRBV24-1 to TRBJ2-5; maybe TRBD1 (5 bases). Deletions cut 4 bases from V and 5 bases from J, with 16 bases between. The CDR3 sequence is 15 residues long. Germline CDR1 is KGHDR and CDR2 is SFDVKD. CDR3 DNA sequence: TGTGCCACCAGTGACCCGGACACTGTGGGGGAGACCCAGTACTTC. As protein: CATSDPDTVGETQYF.

This chain uses TRBV28 with TRBJ2-7; TRBD2 is a possible D gene (5 bases). The CDR3 has 12 amino acids. Germline V lookup: CDR1 MDHEN, CDR2 SYDVKM. V was shortened by 5 bases and J by 5 bases, with 10 bases between the two germline ends. CDR3 nucleotides: TGTGCCAGCAGTCTCGGACTTGACGAGCAGTACTTC. Translated, it gives CASSLGLDEQYF.